This passage covers 28 T cell receptor beta chains from one sample sequenced in a study of blood T cell repertoires in COVID-19. Assay used: immunoSEQ multiplex PCR; TCRdb lists only in-frame clones, some missing. The table records hundreds of thousands of clones, over 75% of them present only once. Material for sequencing was PBMCs or T cells enriched from blood (not recorded which). The origin of the receptors is a woman aged 25 to 39 who had recovered from COVID-19.

CDR3 protein: CSASGGAGYGYTF. Written as DNA, the CDR3 is TGCAGTGCTAGTGGCGGGGCGGGCTATGGCTACACCTTC. The J gene is TRBJ1-2, the V gene TRBV20-1; D perhaps matches TRBD1 (5 bases). The CDR3 consists of 13 residues. Germline CDR1 is DFQATT and CDR2 is SNEGSKA (reference sequence). The V end was cut by 3 bases, the J end by 4 bases, with 12 bases between.

V gene TRBV5-4 combines with J gene TRBJ2-1; 12 bases line up with TRBD2. In germline, CDR1 is SGHNT, CDR2 YYREEE (reference sequence). Germline trimming cut 4 bases from V and 4 bases from J; bases unmatched to any gene: 6. The CDR3 totals 16 residues. CDR3 protein: CASSDGLAGSYNEQFF. The DNA for the CDR3 is TGTGCCAGCAGCGACGGACTAGCGGGATCTTACAATGAGCAGTTCTTC.

This clone was seen a few times. V gene TRBV15 combines with J gene TRBJ1-1; D remains unclear. CDR3 length equals 12 residues. The V gene lost 8 bases and the J gene lost 7 bases, with 14 bases spanning the gap. Looked up from germline, CDR1 is LNHNV and CDR2 is YYDKDF (reference sequence). CDR3 in amino acids: CATGSGSNEAFF. CDR3 bases: TGTGCCACCGGGTCGGGGTCCAATGAAGCTTTCTTT.

The chain is built from TRBV18 and TRBJ1-2; D possibly corresponds to TRBD1 (5 bases). CDR3 length equals 15 residues. Germline loops: CDR1 KGHSH, CDR2 LQKENI. Trimming removed 3 bases at V and 1 base at J, with 12 bases between. CDR3 in amino acids: CASSPQSDSNYGYTF. CDR3 bases: TGTGCCAGCTCACCTCAATCCGACAGTAACTATGGCTACACCTTC. Based on the CDR3 plus reference TRBV18 and TRBJ1-2, the full variable domain is NAGVMQNPRHLVRRRGQEARLRCSPMKGHSHVYWYRQLPEEGLKFMVYLQKENIIDESGMPKERFSAEFPKEGPSILRIQQVVRGDSAAYFCASSPQSDSNYGYTFGSGTRLTVV.

This chain joins TRBV29-1 and TRBJ1-2, with D possibly matching TRBD1 (6 bases). The germline V gene encodes CDR1 SQVTM and CDR2 ANQGSEA. The CDR3 has 13 residues. V gave up 1 base and J gave up 7 bases, with 13 bases separating them. The CDR3 spells CSVEGGGRVGYTF. The CDR3 DNA sequence: TGCAGCGTTGAAGGAGGGGGGAGGGTTGGCTACACCTTC.

The chain carries TRBV9 and TRBJ1-3; TRBD1 agrees at 8 bases. The V gene end was trimmed by 3 bases and the J gene end by 8 bases; junction bases not matched to a gene: 16. The CDR3 contains 17 residues. Germline V gene sequence: CDR1 SGDLS, CDR2 YYNGEE. DNA of the CDR3: TGTGCCAGCAGCGCAGCAACTGGACAGGGTTTTTTCGACACCATATATTTT. Its protein is CASSAATGQGFFDTIYF.

CDR3 coding DNA: TGTGCCAGCAGTTTACAGGCGGGAGGGCCCTTCGAGCAGTACTTC. Its translation is CASSLQAGGPFEQYF. V is TRBV27 and J is TRBJ2-7, with TRBD2 identical over 9 bases. CDR3 length: 15 amino acids. Unmatched junction bases numbered 8, after V lost 2 bases and J lost 6 bases. The V gene's germline CDR1 is MNHEY and CDR2 SMNVEV (reference sequence).

The V gene is TRBV7-8, the J gene TRBJ2-2; 7 nucleotides align to TRBD1. This CDR3 comprises 16 residues. Losses at the gene ends were 1 base for V and 0 bases for J; bases not matched to a gene: 2. Looked up from germline, CDR1 is SGHVS and CDR2 is FQNEAQ. CDR3 DNA: TGTGCCAGCAGCTTAGAGACAGGGTCGAACACCGGGGAGCTGTTTTTT. This codes for CASSLETGSNTGELFF.

The table lists this clone with a count of one. The V and J genes are TRBV9 and TRBJ2-5; the match to TRBD2 covers 7 bases. CDR1 and CDR2 from the germline V gene are SGDLS and YYNGEE. V gave up 3 bases and J gave up 1 base; unmatched junction bases: 6. CDR3 length: 15 residues. The CDR3 here is CASSAGTKSQETQYF. The CDR3 DNA follows: TGTGCCAGCAGCGCAGGGACTAAGAGCCAAGAGACCCAGTACTTC.

The chain joins TRBV27 to TRBJ1-4; the D is unclear. The V gene's germline CDR1 is MNHEY and CDR2 SMNVEV (reference sequence). V lost 5 bases and J 4 bases, leaving 14 bases between the germline ends. The CDR3 sequence is 15 residues long. CDR3 in amino acids: CASSPSAGGNEKLFF. The CDR3 DNA sequence: TGTGCCAGCAGTCCCTCTGCCGGTGGTAATGAAAAACTGTTTTTT.

V usage is TRBV6-5 and J usage is TRBJ1-4; 8 nucleotides align to TRBD1. Germline lookup yields CDR1 MNHEY and CDR2 SVGAGI. The V and J ends lost 6 bases and 4 bases, in that order; junction bases with no gene match: 7. This CDR3 region has 15 residues. The CDR3 reads CASRRKGQVNEKLFF. CDR3 DNA: TGTGCCAGCAGAAGAAAGGGACAGGTTAATGAAAAACTGTTTTTT.

Worth noting for this clone: Other DNA sequences within the sample encode an identical CDR3. The genes are TRBV5-1 and TRBJ1-3; tentatively, D is TRBD1 (6 bases). Germline CDR1 is SGHRS and CDR2 is YFSETQ. This CDR3 is 14 amino acids long. V was pared by 0 bases and J by 4 bases, with 8 bases between. The CDR3 spells CASSLDRAGNTIYF. In nucleotides, the CDR3 is TGCGCCAGCAGCTTGGACAGGGCCGGAAACACCATATATTTT.

This clone appeared once. The chain recombines TRBV19 with TRBJ2-7; TRBD2 matches at 11 bases. The germline V gene encodes CDR1 LNHDA and CDR2 SQIVND (reference sequence). This CDR3 contains 14 residues. V trimming: 3 bases; J trimming: 6 bases; junction bases outside the gene matches: 4. The CDR3 DNA reads as TGTGCCAGTAGTATTGTACTAGCGGGAGTCGAGCAGTACTTC. It codes for CASSIVLAGVEQYF.

The gene calls are TRBV28 and TRBJ2-3; D is ambiguous. The V end was cut by 4 bases, the J end by 4 bases, with 15 bases between. Germline lookup yields CDR1 MDHEN and CDR2 SYDVKM. The CDR3 is 15 amino acids. This CDR3 is CASSSPRSGADTQYF. CDR3 nucleotide sequence: TGTGCCAGCAGTTCTCCTCGGTCGGGTGCAGATACGCAGTATTTT. Variable domain in full (rest from reference TRBV28 and TRBJ2-3): DVKVTQSSRYLVKRTGEKVFLECVQDMDHENMFWYRQDPGLGLRLIYFSYDVKMKEKGDIPEGYSVSREKKERFSLILESASTNQTSMYLCASSSPRSGADTQYFGPGTRLTVL.

This clone was picked up one time. The chain joins TRBV3-1 (or the pseudogene TRBV3-2) to TRBJ2-2, with D maybe TRBD1 (5 bases). The CDR3 runs 16 residues. Germline CDR1 and CDR2: LGHDT and YNNKEL (reference sequence). Between the trimmed V and J ends, which lost 4 bases and 1 base, there was a span of 13 bases. This CDR3 is CASSLTPTVNTGELFF. DNA for the CDR3: TGTGCCAGCAGCCTAACCCCGACAGTGAACACCGGGGAGCTGTTTTTT.

The V and J genes are TRBV24-1 and TRBJ1-1; a possible D gene is TRBD1 (6 bases). Germline assignment: CDR1 KGHDR and CDR2 SFDVKD. Trimming took off 3 bases at V and 6 bases at J, with 13 bases between the two ends. The CDR3 is 14 residues long. CDR3 amino acids: CATSDAGTNSEAFF. In nucleotides, the CDR3 is TGTGCCACCAGTGATGCCGGGACAAACTCTGAAGCTTTCTTT.

This rearrangement joins TRBV5-1 to TRBJ1-5, with 7 bases matching TRBD1. The CDR3 contains 15 residues. The J segment lost 3 bases and the V segment lost 5 bases, leaving 8 bases of the junction unmatched. Germline V CDR1 and CDR2: SGHRS, YFSETQ. CDR3 in amino acids: CASRLGGQTNQPQHF. In DNA, the CDR3 is TGCGCCAGCAGACTTGGGGGACAGACCAATCAGCCCCAGCATTTT. Full variable domain (rest looked up from reference TRBV5-1 and TRBJ1-5): KAGVTQTPRYLIKTRGQQVTLSCSPISGHRSVSWYQQTPGQGLQFLFEYFSETQRNKGNFPGRFSGRQFSNSRSEMNVSTLELGDSALYLCASRLGGQTNQPQHFGDGTRLSIL.

V gene TRBV28 combines with J gene TRBJ2-1; TRBD2 is a possible D gene (5 bases). In germline, CDR1 is MDHEN, CDR2 SYDVKM. The CDR3 contains 14 residues. With 2 bases removed from V and 10 bases from J, the gap between germline ends came to 15 bases. The CDR3 protein is CASSLSGRRLEQFF. The DNA of the CDR3 is TGTGCCAGCAGTTTAAGCGGCAGGCGATTGGAGCAGTTCTTC.

This clone was picked up one time. V is TRBV28 and J is TRBJ1-6; 7 bases fit TRBD1. Germline trimming cut 3 bases from V and 7 bases from J; bases unmatched to any gene: 3. CDR3 length: 14 residues. Germline CDR1 MDHEN, CDR2 SYDVKM. The CDR3 nucleotides are TGTGCCAGCAGTTTTGAACAGGGGAATTCACCCCTCCACTTT. This gives the protein CASSFEQGNSPLHF.

This chain joins TRBV10-3 and TRBJ2-1; TRBD2 agrees at 8 bases. J was trimmed by 5 bases and V by 6 bases; bases with no gene match: 6. The CDR3 contains 14 residues. Germline assignment: CDR1 ENHRY and CDR2 SYGVKD. DNA of the CDR3: TGTGCCATCAGCGACTTAGCGGGAAACAATGAGCAGTTCTTC. Translating gives CAISDLAGNNEQFF.

The CDR3 DNA reads TGTGCCATCAGCCTGGACAGAGAAGCTTTCTTT. It codes for CAISLDREAFF. This chain joins TRBV10-3 and TRBJ1-1, with D possibly matching TRBD1 (6 bases). Trimming shortened V by 6 bases and J by 8 bases, and 10 bases separated the two germline ends. Germline assignment: CDR1 ENHRY and CDR2 SYGVKD. CDR3 size: 11 residues.

The rearrangement uses TRBV28 and TRBJ1-1, with D possibly TRBD1 on 5 matching bases. V was pared by 3 bases and J by 7 bases, with 18 bases between. This CDR3 spans 15 amino acids. Germline loops: CDR1 MDHEN, CDR2 SYDVKM. The CDR3 here is CASSFSVRASGEAFF. CDR3 coding DNA: TGTGCCAGCAGTTTTTCGGTCAGGGCAAGTGGTGAAGCTTTCTTT. Based on the CDR3 plus reference TRBV28 and TRBJ1-1, the full variable domain is DVKVTQSSRYLVKRTGEKVFLECVQDMDHENMFWYRQDPGLGLRLIYFSYDVKMKEKGDIPEGYSVSREKKERFSLILESASTNQTSMYLCASSFSVRASGEAFFGQGTRLTVV.

The chain uses TRBV9 and TRBJ2-3, with TRBD1 matching 9 bases. This CDR3 is built from 17 residues. The V and J ends lost 4 bases and 3 bases, in that order; junction bases with no gene match: 12. CDR1 is SGDLS, CDR2 YYNGEE, per germline. CDR3 DNA sequence: TGTGCCAGCAGCAAACGGACAGGGGAGTTAGGGACAGATACGCAGTATTTT. Its translation: CASSKRTGELGTDTQYF.

The J gene is TRBJ2-1, the V gene TRBV14; possible D gene TRBD2, 6 bases. The germline V gene has CDR1 SGHDN and CDR2 FVKESK. Trimming shortened V by 4 bases and J by 3 bases, and 7 bases separated the two germline ends. The CDR3 covers 13 residues. DNA of the CDR3: TGTGCCAGCAGCCCGGAGGGCTACAATGAGCAGTTCTTC. Residues: CASSPEGYNEQFF. Full variable domain (missing parts from reference TRBV14 and TRBJ2-1): EAGVTQFPSHSVIEKGQTVTLRCDPISGHDNLYWYRRVMGKEIKFLLHFVKESKQDESGMPNNRFLAERTGGTYSTLKVQPAELEDSGVYFCASSPEGYNEQFFGPGTRLTVL.

The rearrangement links TRBV2 to TRBJ1-5, with 7 bases matching TRBD1. The germline CDR1 and CDR2 sequences are SNHLY and FYNNEI. V lost 5 bases and J lost 5; bases outside the gene matches: 3. The CDR3 totals 13 residues. In DNA form, the CDR3 reads TGTGCCAGCAGTCTGCAGGGGGATCAGCCCCAGCATTTT. This sequence encodes CASSLQGDQPQHF.

This chain uses TRBV10-1 with TRBJ1-1; tentatively, D is TRBD1 (6 bases). V was trimmed by 6 bases and J by 1 base, leaving 9 bases between them. This CDR3 comprises 13 residues. Germline assignment: CDR1 WNHNN and CDR2 SYGVQD (reference sequence). This CDR3 is CASRRDTNTEAFF. The CDR3 DNA reads TGCGCCAGCAGGAGGGACACGAACACTGAAGCTTTCTTT.

This sequence joins TRBV11-2 and TRBJ2-5; the match to TRBD2 covers 8 bases. Germline CDR1 SGHAT, CDR2 FQNNGV. With 5 bases clipped from V and 1 base from J, the junction kept 6 bases outside the gene matches. The CDR3 runs to 15 residues. The CDR3 sequence: CASSNLGGAQETQYF. The CDR3 coding sequence is TGTGCCAGCAGCAACCTCGGGGGGGCCCAAGAGACCCAGTACTTC. The full variable domain, completed using reference TRBV11-2 and TRBJ2-5, is EAGVAQSPRYKIIEKRQSVAFWCNPISGHATLYWYQQILGQGPKLLIQFQNNGVVDDSQLPKDRFSAERLKGVDSTLKIQPAKLEDSAVYLCASSNLGGAQETQYFGPGTRLLVL.

The V call is TRBV21-1, the J call TRBJ2-3; TRBD2, the table's D call, was not compared with the DNA. TRBV21-1 is classified as a pseudogene. CDR3 length: 16 residues. CDR3 in DNA: TGTGCCAGCAGCAAAGAGAACTCTAGCGGGAACTGTACGCAGTATTTT. Its protein product is CASSKENSSGNCTQYF.